These 24 T cell receptor beta chains originate from one sample sequenced in a study of somatic mutations in cytotoxic T cells in rheumatoid arthritis. Assay: immunoSEQ multiplex PCR; the TCRdb copy retains only in-frame clones and omits some. The repertoire holds 3,000 or so clones, 80% to 95% seen once, with 14% to 15% in the top ten. Sequencing was carried out using CD8+ T cells sorted from blood. These receptors originate from a woman under 30 with rheumatoid arthritis.

The V gene is TRBV28, the J gene TRBJ2-5; tentative D call: TRBD2 (5 bases). The DNA end is more similar to TRBJ2-7, so the J call may be wrong. This CDR3 has 17 residues. CDR1 is MDHEN, CDR2 SYDVKM, per germline. Here the CDR3 DNA reads TGTGCCAGCAGTTTAAGGTTGCAGCGGCCTAACTCCTACGAGCAGTACTTC. This sequence encodes CASSLRLQRPNSYEQYF.

J is TRBJ1-2 and V is TRBV9; D is perhaps TRBD1 (5 bases). V gave up 0 bases and J gave up 4 bases, with 13 bases separating them. Germline values: CDR1 SGDLS, CDR2 YYNGEE. The CDR3 spans 15 residues. The CDR3 sequence: CASSVGVLGAYGYTF. The CDR3 DNA reads as TGTGCCAGCAGCGTAGGAGTTTTAGGGGCCTATGGCTACACCTTC.

The rearrangement joins TRBV6-5 to TRBJ1-6, with TRBD1 as a possible D gene (5 bases). Germline CDR1 reads MNHEY; CDR2 reads SVGAGI. Trimming removed 4 bases from V and 10 bases from J, with 14 bases in between. CDR3 length: 14 residues. This chain's CDR3 is CASSSSGAGSPLHF. DNA of the CDR3: TGTGCCAGCAGTTCCTCTGGGGCAGGGTCACCCCTCCACTTT.

This CDR3 is CASSSRSGGAAHEQYF. The CDR3 DNA reads as TGTGCCAGCAGCAGCCGCAGCGGGGGGGCCGCGCACGAGCAGTACTTC. The chain has TRBV13 and TRBJ2-7; 10 bases map to TRBD2. The germline V gene has CDR1 PRHDT and CDR2 FYEKMQ (reference sequence). Trimming removed 5 bases from V and 5 bases from J; junction bases left unmatched: 12. The CDR3 sequence is 16 residues long.

The CDR3 DNA sequence: TGTGCCAGCAGCCTTACAGGGGGTGTCGGGGAGCTGTTTTTT. This sequence encodes CASSLTGGVGELFF. The genes are TRBV11-3 and TRBJ2-2; TRBD1 matches at 8 bases. This CDR3 is built from 14 residues. Trimming removed 5 bases from V and 7 bases from J; junction bases left unmatched: 6. Germline loops: CDR1 SGHNT, CDR2 YENEEA.

This clone has a handful of counts. It is likely a read error: a sequence one base away is far more abundant. The chain links TRBV2 to TRBJ1-6; 11 positions agree with TRBD1. V lost 7 bases to trimming and J lost 12 bases; unmatched junction nucleotides: 5. Germline V gene lookup returns CDR1 SNHLY and CDR2 FYNNEI. There are 13 residues in the CDR3. CDR3 DNA sequence: TGTGCCAGCACGGGGACAGGGGGGAGACCCCTCCACTTT. As protein: CASTGTGGRPLHF. Full variable domain (missing parts from reference TRBV2 and TRBJ1-6): EPEVTQTPSHQVTQMGQEVILRCVPISNHLYFYWYRQILGQKVEFLVSFYNNEISEKSEIFDDQFSVERPDGSNFTLKIRSTKLEDSAMYFCASTGTGGRPLHFGNGTRLTVT.

The CDR3: CAWNLGQGGRKEQYF. DNA for the CDR3: TGTGCCTGGAATCTTGGACAGGGAGGACGTAAAGAGCAGTACTTC. The chain uses TRBV30 and TRBJ2-7; 8 nucleotides agree with TRBD1. CDR1 is GTSNPN, CDR2 SVGIG, per germline (reference sequence). The CDR3 runs to 15 residues. J gave up 7 bases and V 4 bases, and 15 bases lay outside the gene matches.

The CDR3 bases are TGTGCCAGCAGTTGGAGCACTGAAGCTTTCTTT. The encoded protein is CASSWSTEAFF. This chain connects TRBV2 to TRBJ1-1; D is unclear. Germline CDR1 is SNHLY and CDR2 is FYNNEI. Trimming stripped 5 bases from V and 4 bases from J, with 5 bases between. CDR3 length equals 11 residues.

This clone was counted between two and nine times. The chain is built from TRBV28 and TRBJ1-5, with 7 bases that match TRBD1. The CDR3 is 15 residues long. V lost 8 bases and J lost 4; bases outside the gene matches: 11. Germline V gives CDR1 MDHEN, CDR2 SYDVKM. CDR3 in DNA: TGTGCCAGCCGGAACGACAGGGAGCTAAATCAGCCCCAGCATTTT. It codes for CASRNDRELNQPQHF.

The chain employs TRBV25-1 and TRBJ1-1; 10 positions agree with TRBD1. Germline values: CDR1 MGHDK, CDR2 SYGVNS. The trim removed 5 bases at V and 3 bases at J, leaving 9 bases unmatched. The length of the CDR3 is 16 residues. The CDR3 spells CASSTPDRGTYTEAFF. DNA for the CDR3: TGTGCCAGCAGTACCCCGGACAGGGGGACTTACACTGAAGCTTTCTTT. The full variable domain, rest sourced from reference TRBV25-1 and TRBJ1-1, is EADIYQTPRYLVIGTGKKITLECSQTMGHDKMYWYQQDPGMELHLIHYSYGVNSTEKGDLSSESTVSRIRTEHFPLTLESARPSHTSQYLCASSTPDRGTYTEAFFGQGTRLTVV.

The chain carries TRBV11-2 and TRBJ2-7, with D uncertain. The CDR3 totals 12 residues. The V gene's germline CDR1 is SGHAT and CDR2 FQNNGV. Between the trimmed V and J ends, which lost 4 bases and 2 bases, there was a span of 6 bases. DNA for the CDR3: TGTGCCAGCAGCTCCTCGGCCTACGAGCAGTACTTC. Its translation: CASSSSAYEQYF.

This chain links TRBV7-2 with TRBJ1-6, with TRBD1 as a possible D gene (6 bases). This CDR3 has 18 amino acids. Trimming left V 6 bases short and J 0 bases short, with 18 bases between. Germline values: CDR1 SGHTA, CDR2 FQGNSA. The CDR3 here is CASRDRGGSSSYNSPLHF. The CDR3 DNA sequence: TGTGCCAGCAGAGATAGGGGGGGCTCGAGCTCCTATAATTCACCCCTCCACTTT.

With regard to this clone: The sample contains more than one DNA sequence encoding this CDR3. The chain uses TRBV28 and TRBJ2-3; tentatively, D is TRBD2 (6 bases). This CDR3 has 12 amino acids. Trimming shortened V by 7 bases and J by 1 base, and 6 bases separated the two germline ends. Germline loops: CDR1 MDHEN, CDR2 SYDVKM. CDR3 coding DNA: TGTGCCAGCACGGGGGGCACAGATACGCAGTATTTT. Its translation: CASTGGTDTQYF.

V and J are TRBV10-3 and TRBJ2-5, with a possible D match to TRBD1 (6 bases). The CDR3 length is 13 residues. V lost 11 bases and J lost 5, with 18 bases in between. Germline V gene lookup returns CDR1 ENHRY and CDR2 SYGVKD. The CDR3 DNA reads TGTGCCTCCCGCCCAGGGGAAGGGGAGACCCAGTACTTC. Translation gives CASRPGEGETQYF.

J is TRBJ2-7 and V is TRBV7-6; D ambiguous. CDR3 length: 14 amino acids. Germline V gene sequence: CDR1 SGHVS, CDR2 FNYEAQ. V was clipped by 1 base and J by 1 base, with 8 bases between them. CDR3 in DNA: TGTGCCAGCAGCTTAGGGGCAGGTTCCTACGAGCAGTACTTC. It specifies CASSLGAGSYEQYF.

The chain employs TRBV27 and TRBJ2-2, with 7 bases fitting TRBD2. Germline trimming cut 4 bases from V and 1 base from J; bases unmatched to any gene: 3. From germline, CDR1 is MNHEY and CDR2 SMNVEV (reference sequence). This CDR3 has 15 amino acids. The CDR3 region has the DNA TGTGCCAGCAGTTCTGGGACTATGAACACCGGGGAGCTGTTTTTT. Translation: CASSSGTMNTGELFF.

This clone occurred once. V gene TRBV28 combines with J gene TRBJ2-1; 10 bases are a match to TRBD2. V gave up 6 bases and J gave up 8 bases; unmatched junction bases: 4. The length of the CDR3 is 13 residues. Germline CDR1 and CDR2: MDHEN and SYDVKM. CDR3 in amino acids: CASRALAGYEQFF. CDR3 DNA: TGTGCCAGCAGGGCACTAGCGGGGTATGAGCAGTTCTTC.

The V gene is TRBV27, the J gene TRBJ2-7, with 11 nucleotides matching TRBD2. This CDR3 is 14 amino acids long. The V segment lost 3 bases and the J segment 3 bases; nucleotides outside the gene matches: 1. Germline V gene sequence: CDR1 MNHEY, CDR2 SMNVEV (reference sequence). The CDR3 sequence is CASSLGTSGYEQYF. In DNA, the CDR3 is TGTGCCAGCAGTTTGGGGACTAGCGGCTACGAGCAGTACTTC.

In its sample, this clone was seen a few times. Germline is not matched at one junction end, which may reflect a read error. CDR3 in DNA: TGTGCCAGCAGGGGGACAGGGGGGAGACCTCTCGCCTTT. Translation: CASRGTGGRPLAF. The chain carries TRBV2 and TRBJ1-6; TRBD1 matches 11 bases. The germline gives CDR1 SNHLY, CDR2 FYNNEI. CDR3 length: 13 residues. Supplemented by reference TRBV2 and TRBJ1-6, the full variable domain reads EPEVTQTPSHQVTQMGQEVILRCVPISNHLYFYWYRQILGQKVEFLVSFYNNEISEKSEIFDDQFSVERPDGSNFTLKIRSTKLEDSAMYFCASRGTGGRPLAFGNGTRLTVT.

The rearrangement uses TRBV28 and TRBJ2-7; the match to TRBD2 covers 8 bases. CDR1 MDHEN and CDR2 SYDVKM come from the germline V gene. The CDR3 runs 15 residues. Unmatched junction bases numbered 9, after V lost 6 bases and J lost 2 bases. The CDR3 coding sequence is TGTGCCAGCAGGTGGTCTAGCGGGTTGGCCTACGAGCAGTACTTC. Its protein product is CASRWSSGLAYEQYF. Using reference TRBV28 and TRBJ2-7 for the parts outside the CDR3, the full variable domain is DVKVTQSSRYLVKRTGEKVFLECVQDMDHENMFWYRQDPGLGLRLIYFSYDVKMKEKGDIPEGYSVSREKKERFSLILESASTNQTSMYLCASRWSSGLAYEQYFGPGTRLTVT.

The table lists this clone with a count of one. The chain couples TRBV5-1 to TRBJ1-5; TRBD1 agrees at 10 bases. This CDR3 has 19 residues. CDR1 is SGHRS, CDR2 YFSETQ, per germline. The trim removed 5 bases at V and 1 base at J, leaving 15 bases unmatched. The DNA of the CDR3 is TGCGCCAGCAGGCTGGCGGGGACAGGGGAGGGAGGGAGCAATCAGCCCCAGCATTTT. Protein sequence: CASRLAGTGEGGSNQPQHF.

The J gene is TRBJ2-2, the V gene TRBV6-5; D gene unclear. CDR3 size: 12 residues. The germline V gene encodes CDR1 MNHEY and CDR2 SVGAGI. The V end lost 4 bases, the J end lost 4 bases, and 4 bases lay between the germline ends. CDR3 sequence (DNA): TGTGCCAGCAGTTCTCTCACCGGGGAGCTGTTTTTT. Its translation: CASSSLTGELFF.

The rearrangement uses TRBV23-1 and TRBJ2-7, with 10 bases fitting TRBD1. TRBV23-1 falls under the ORF class, with uncertain function. J was trimmed by 2 bases and V by 0 bases; bases with no gene match: 7. CDR3 length equals 17 residues. The CDR3 DNA is TGCGCCAGCAGTCAATCGGGTGCCGGGACAGGGGCCTACGAGCAGTACTTC. Translated, it gives CASSQSGAGTGAYEQYF.

The chain joins TRBV5-1 to TRBJ2-4, with TRBD1 matching over 7 bases. The CDR3 length is 16 residues. The germline V gene encodes CDR1 SGHRS and CDR2 YFSETQ. Unmatched junction bases numbered 15, after V lost 4 bases and J lost 8 bases. The CDR3 coding sequence is TGCGCCAGCAGCCCCTCGGGACAGTCAGGTGGATACATTCAGTACTTC. Translation gives CASSPSGQSGGYIQYF.